This T cell receptor (beta chain) was identified in a study of blood T cell repertoires in COVID-19. About the research overall: T cells, B-cell-depleted T cells, or PBMCs provided the cDNA or gDNA that served as material.

The ends were cut back, 0 bases at V and 4 bases at J, with 18 bases in the middle. From germline, CDR1 is LGHNA and CDR2 YNFKEQ. The CDR3 extends over 18 amino acids. Original analysis: Scientists estimated how many nucleated cells there were by amplifying reference gene primers. Here immunoSEQ multiplex PCR was the method, and the copy in TCRdb shows in-frame clones only, minus some. V and J calls and clone size come straight from that table; D and trimming were deduced from the DNA. The table has approximately 190,000 clones, roughly 82% seen once. Source material: peripheral blood. The clonotype originates from a woman aged 55 to 70 with COVID-19, enrolled during active disease. The chain carries TRBV4-2 and TRBJ2-2; a weak D match, TRBD2 (5 bases). CDR3 sequence reads: CASSQDLPLSRATGELFF. The CDR3, as DNA: TGTGCCAGCAGCCAAGATTTGCCCCTCTCGAGGGCCACCGGGGAGCTGTTTTTT.